The clone carrying this T cell receptor (beta chain) was counted ten times or more. This sample was taken from a study of T-cell memory formation after mild COVID-19. TCRdb re-derived calls from the 5' RACE reads in MiXCR, one entry per CDR3 protein. The repertoire includes around 200,000 distinct CDR3 sequences, around 18% of them detected once, and approximately 4% sits in the top ten. Germline CDR1 is MDHEN and CDR2 is SYDVKM. The CDR3 has 19 amino acids. With 5 bases removed from V and 0 bases from J, the gap between germline ends came to 22 bases. The sample comprised PBMCs or a T cell subset sorted from them (not recorded which). This clonotype was sampled from a man between 18 and 35 years old who had mild COVID-19 (a few samples of this study predate the infection). Cell type and time point are not known. This chain connects TRBV28 to TRBJ2-2; D assignment may be TRBD1 or TRBD2 (5 bases each). The DNA of the CDR3 is TGTGCCAGCAGTCTGAAACTGCTCAGACGGGGCTCGAACACCGGGGAGCTGTTTTTT. Amino acids: CASSLKLLRRGSNTGELFF. The entire variable domain, with the rest obtained from reference TRBV28 and TRBJ2-2, is as follows: DVKVTQSSRYLVKRTGEKVFLECVQDMDHENMFWYRQDPGLGLRLIYFSYDVKMKEKGDIPEGYSVSREKKERFSLILESASTNQTSMYLCASSLKLLRRGSNTGELFFGEGSRLTVL.